This T cell receptor beta chain emerged from a study of CD8 T cells in Susac syndrome. This CDR3 comprises 14 residues. After removal of 8 bases from V and 1 base from J, the junction contained 5 bases not matched to a gene. CDR1 is LGHDT, CDR2 YNNKEL, per germline (reference sequence). RNA, at 0.5 to 1 ug, was reverse transcribed with random hexamers. TCRdb processed the immunoSEQ multiplex PCR reads anew with MiXCR; each CDR3 protein has one entry. The table records under 200,000 distinct CDR3 sequences, over 75% of them present only once. TCR beta sequencing was performed on blood CD8+ and CD4+ T cells.

The V call is TRBV3-1, the J call TRBJ2-3, with 8 bases fitting TRBD2. Specimen: CD4+ T cells from PBMCs. The TCR comes from a human donor with Susac syndrome. The CDR3 bases are TGTGCCAGCGCCGGGGGGGCCGGCACAGATACGCAGTATTTT. Protein product: CASAGGAGTDTQYF.